The rows below give T cell receptor beta chains drawn from one sample of a study of shared clonotypes between healthy human individuals. The data were produced by immunoSEQ multiplex PCR, yet TCRdb's version contains in-frame clones alone and is incomplete. The data contain some 2.1 million clones, approximately 95% of them singletons. The sample taken for sequencing was naive CD8+ T cells sorted from blood. All receptors derive from a man aged 18 to 35 in good health. Each CDR3 is given with its conserved first and last residue. The D gene is left open where the match is weak. Some rows mark clone size as missing; the rest say once, few, many or name a class of expanded clone.

21	NA	TRBV15	TRBD1	TRBJ1-3	TGTGCCACCAGCAGAGATAAGGAGGACAGGGTCTACTACTTCTCTGGAAACACCATATATTTT	CATSRDKEDRVYYFSGNTIYF
11	NA	TRBV19	NA	TRBJ1-5	TGTGCCAGTAGTATAGGGGGGTCTAGACATTTT	CASSIGGSRHF
19	once	TRBV11-2	TRBD2	TRBJ2-5	TGTGCCAGCAGCTTACCTTCGGGGACTAGCGGGGAGGGACGTGAGACCCAGTACTTC	CASSLPSGTSGEGRETQYF
16	NA	TRBV28	TRBD1	TRBJ2-3	TGTGCCAGCAGCCGACAGGGGATAGGGAACACAGATACGCAGTATTTT	CASSRQGIGNTDTQYF
18	NA	TRBV9	TRBD2	TRBJ2-2	TGTGCCAGCAGCCTAGCGGCGGGACGGAGACTGGACACCGGGGAGCTGTTTTTT	CASSLAAGRRLDTGELFF
14	NA	TRBV4-3	NA	TRBJ1-1	TGCGCCAGCAGCCAAGGATGGGGGCGGACTGAAGCTTTCTTT	CASSQGWGRTEAFF
15	NA	TRBV6-5	NA	TRBJ2-1	TGTGCCAGCAGTTACTTATGGGGTTCCTACAATGAGCAGTTCTTC	CASSYLWGSYNEQFF
13	NA	TRBV30	NA	TRBJ2-7	TGTGCCTGGAGTGTACTTCCTGGGAACGAGCAGTACTTC	CAWSVLPGNEQYF
14	NA	TRBV12-5	TRBD1	TRBJ1-1	TGTGCTAGTGGTTTAGGGGGCAGGGAAGCTGAAGCTTTCTTT	CASGLGGREAEAFF
14	NA	TRBV2	NA	TRBJ2-7	TGTGCCACGCTCACCATAAGGGCCTCCTACGAGCAGTACTTC	CATLTIRASYEQYF
14	NA	TRBV27	NA	TRBJ2-3	TGTGCCAGCAGCAAACCTTCCTCGGCAGATACGCAGTATTTT	CASSKPSSADTQYF
16	NA	TRBV30	NA	TRBJ1-6	TGTGCCTGGAGTGGCATCCGACAGGCCCGTAATTCACCCCTCCACTTT	CAWSGIRQARNSPLHF
14	NA	TRBV5-5	NA	TRBJ2-5	TGTGCCAGCAGCTTCGTAGTTTTCCAAGAGACCCAGTACTTC	CASSFVVFQETQYF
13	NA	TRBV30	TRBD1	TRBJ1-4	TGTGCCTGGAGCGTACAGGGGGGCGAAAAACTGTTTTTT	CAWSVQGGEKLFF
13	NA	TRBV14	NA	TRBJ1-6	TGTGCCAGCAGCCGAAAAGGGGATTCACCCCTCCACTTT	CASSRKGDSPLHF
14	NA	TRBV12-5	NA	TRBJ2-2	TGTGCTGGATCAGTAGTTGGGGGCACCGGGGAGCTGTTTTTT	CAGSVVGGTGELFF
15	NA	TRBV19	TRBD2	TRBJ2-7	TGTGCCAGTAGTATTCAACTAGCGGGAGGAAGCGAGCAGTACTTC	CASSIQLAGGSEQYF
14	NA	TRBV11-3	NA	TRBJ2-5	TGTGCCAGCAGCTTAGATGATCGTGCGGAGACCCAGTACTTC	CASSLDDRAETQYF
15	NA	TRBV5-4	TRBD1	TRBJ2-5	TGTGCCAGCAGCTTGGGGACAGGGGGCAGAGAGACCCAGTACTTC	CASSLGTGGRETQYF
13	NA	TRBV29-1	NA	TRBJ2-1	TGCAGCGTACCCCTTTGGGGGGCCCATGAGCAGTTCTTC	CSVPLWGAHEQFF
15	NA	TRBV19	NA	TRBJ1-6	TGTGCCAGTAAAGTCCAGGGAGGCCTTGATTCACCCCTCCACTTT	CASKVQGGLDSPLHF
12	NA	TRBV18	NA	TRBJ1-1	TGTGCCAGCTCACCCCAGACGATTGAAGCTTTCTTT	CASSPQTIEAFF
13	once	TRBV6-6	NA	TRBJ2-1	TGTGCCAGCAGCCCCGACGAATACAATGAGCAGTTCTTC	CASSPDEYNEQFF
11	NA	TRBV11-2	NA	TRBJ1-1	TGTGCCAGCAGCTTACAGGGTGAAGCTTTCTTT	CASSLQGEAFF
14	NA	TRBV7-9	NA	TRBJ1-1	TGTGCCAGCAGCTTAGGTACGGGGAACGCTGAAGCTTTCTTT	CASSLGTGNAEAFF
13	NA	TRBV6-5	TRBD1	TRBJ2-1	TGTGCCAGCAGTTTCGGGGACAGCAATGAGCAGTTCTTC	CASSFGDSNEQFF
14	once	TRBV6-5	NA	TRBJ2-7	TGTGCCAGCAGTTATAGTCAGGGGTGGTACGAGCAGTACTTC	CASSYSQGWYEQYF
16	NA	TRBV11-2	NA	TRBJ2-2	TGTGCCAGCAGCTTAGGGGGAGGTTCCTACACCGGGGAGCTGTTTTTT	CASSLGGGSYTGELFF
15	once	TRBV11-2	TRBD1	TRBJ2-1	TGTGCCAGCAGTCCGGGGCCCGGACAGGACAATGAGCAGTTCTTC	CASSPGPGQDNEQFF